This is a list of T cell receptor beta chains from one sample in a study of HIV-infected patients and healthy controls. TCRdb redid the calling of the 5' RACE reads with MiXCR, one entry per CDR3 protein. The data show about 18,000 distinct CDR3 sequences, 12% seen once. Sequenced: blood. The receptors were sampled from an adult in good health. The CDR3 runs from the conserved cysteine through the conserved F or W. A D gene is named only where the DNA matches it firmly. Size is stated for part of the rows, as once, few or many counts, or as a class when the clone is expanded.

D	size	J	V	length	CDR3	DNA
-	-	TRBJ1-1	TRBV5-6	16	CASSLRPTGVYTEAFF	TGTGCCAGCAGCTTGCGCCCTACGGGGGTTTACACTGAAGCTTTCTTT
TRBD1	few	TRBJ1-2	TRBV7-9	17	CASSLIGTGESSYGYTF	TGTGCCAGCAGCCTAATCGGAACAGGGGAATCCTCCTATGGCTACACCTTC
TRBD2	many	TRBJ2-1	TRBV29-1	13	CSVGFSGVNEQFF	TGCAGCGTTGGTTTTAGCGGGGTAAATGAGCAGTTCTTC
-	-	TRBJ1-2	TRBV5-1	14	CASSLQGGGYGYTF	TGCGCCAGCAGCTTACAGGGTGGTGGCTATGGCTACACCTTC
-	many	TRBJ1-1	TRBV7-3	13	CASSLRGSTEAFF	TGTGCCAGCAGCTTGAGGGGAAGCACTGAAGCTTTCTTT
-	many	TRBJ2-3	TRBV11-2	13	CASTVGITDTQYF	TGTGCCAGTACCGTGGGGATCACAGATACGCAGTATTTT
-	-	TRBJ2-1	TRBV19	12	CASLGLGNEQFF	TGTGCCAGCCTGGGACTGGGGAATGAGCAGTTCTTC
TRBD1	many	TRBJ1-2	TRBV12-3/TRBV12-4	15	CASSDSPGGNYGYTF	TGTGCCAGCAGTGACAGCCCAGGGGGTAACTATGGCTACACCTTC
TRBD1	many	TRBJ1-2	TRBV7-2	14	CASSPDRGTGGYTF	TGTGCCAGCAGCCCTGACAGGGGGACAGGGGGCTACACCTTC
-	-	TRBJ2-4	TRBV29-1	14	CSAGSRLAKNIQYF	TGCAGCGCTGGCTCGAGATTAGCCAAAAACATTCAGTACTTC
TRBD2	many	TRBJ2-1	TRBV4-3	15	CASSRLLAVDNEQFF	TGCGCCAGCAGCCGATTACTAGCGGTTGACAATGAGCAGTTCTTC
-	few	TRBJ1-2	TRBV27	11	CASGENYGYTF	TGTGCCAGCGGGGAGAACTATGGCTACACCTTC
-	-	TRBJ1-2	TRBV12-3/TRBV12-4	16	CASSLGGWGDPYGYTF	TGTGCCAGCAGTTTAGGAGGATGGGGGGACCCCTATGGCTACACCTTC
-	many	TRBJ1-4	TRBV2	13	CASNGQINEKLFF	TGTGCCAGCAACGGGCAGATCAATGAAAAACTGTTTTTT
TRBD1	many	TRBJ1-1	TRBV29-1	13	CSTRQGPDFEAFF	TGCAGCACCAGACAGGGCCCCGACTTTGAAGCTTTCTTT
-	medium-sized	TRBJ2-6	TRBV5-6	17	CASSLDGASGAANVLTF	TGTGCCAGCAGCTTAGATGGAGCTTCTGGGGCGGCCAACGTCCTGACTTTC
TRBD1	many	TRBJ2-3	TRBV29-1	13	CSTGQGVRDTQYF	TGCAGCACCGGACAGGGCGTGAGAGATACGCAGTATTTT
-	many	TRBJ1-2	TRBV6-2/TRBV6-3	14	CASIPGRFNYGYTF	TGTGCCAGCATTCCCGGCAGGTTTAACTATGGCTACACCTTC
-	many	TRBJ1-4	TRBV5-1	12	CASSLTNEKLFF	TGCGCCAGCAGCTTAACTAATGAAAAACTGTTTTTT
-	medium-sized	TRBJ1-1	TRBV7-8	17	CASSLRATGPRYTEAFF	TGTGCCAGCAGCTTACGAGCGACAGGACCTAGGTACACTGAAGCTTTCTTT
-	medium-sized	TRBJ1-1	TRBV7-9	12	CASSLWANNAFF	TGTGCCAGCAGCTTATGGGCCAACAACGCTTTCTTT
-	medium-sized	TRBJ1-6	TRBV27	13	CASSLNWDSPLHF	TGTGCCAGCAGTTTAAATTGGGATTCACCCCTCCACTTT
TRBD1	medium-sized	TRBJ2-1	TRBV2	14	CASNGQGPGDEQFF	TGTGCCAGCAATGGACAGGGCCCGGGGGATGAGCAGTTCTTC